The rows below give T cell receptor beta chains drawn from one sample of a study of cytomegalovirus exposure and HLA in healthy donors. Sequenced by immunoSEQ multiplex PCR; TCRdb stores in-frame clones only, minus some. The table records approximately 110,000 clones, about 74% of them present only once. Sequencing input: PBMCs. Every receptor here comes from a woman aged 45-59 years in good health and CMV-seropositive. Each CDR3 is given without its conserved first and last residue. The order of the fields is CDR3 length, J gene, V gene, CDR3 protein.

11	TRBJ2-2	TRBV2	ASAGQDTGELF
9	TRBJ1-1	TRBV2	ASRVVAEAF
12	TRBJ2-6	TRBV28	ASSFISGANVLT
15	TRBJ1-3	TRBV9	ASSVEQGVASGNTIY
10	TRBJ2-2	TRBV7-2	ASSAETGELF
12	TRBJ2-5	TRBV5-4	ASSLQGAGETQY
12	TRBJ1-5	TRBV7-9	SSSLPNGNQPQH
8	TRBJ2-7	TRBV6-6	ATFAGEQY
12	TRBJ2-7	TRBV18	ASSPHQGPYEQY
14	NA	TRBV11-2	ASSLGRGQTSYEQY
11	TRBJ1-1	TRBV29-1	SVDEDREAEAF
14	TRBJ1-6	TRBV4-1	ASSDPKQGRYSPLH
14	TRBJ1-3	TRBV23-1	ASSQSRRNSGNTIY
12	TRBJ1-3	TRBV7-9	ASSLQGSGNTIY
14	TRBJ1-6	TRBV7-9	ASSLSSAGQNSPLH
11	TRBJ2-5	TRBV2	ASKGQRGETQY
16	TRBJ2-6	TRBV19	ASSLAVTGWSGANVLT
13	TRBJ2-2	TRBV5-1	ASSFVGGNTGELF
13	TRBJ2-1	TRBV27	ASWGWGTSHNEQF
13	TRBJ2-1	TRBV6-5	ASSPGRGGHNEQF
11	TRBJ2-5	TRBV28	ASSLGQGALPY
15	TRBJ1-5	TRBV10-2	ASSLGEGGYSNQPQH
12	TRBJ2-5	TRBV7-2	ASSEGVMRETQY
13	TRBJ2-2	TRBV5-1	ASRRSGGNTGELF
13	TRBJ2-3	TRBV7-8	ASSGDSYSTDTQY
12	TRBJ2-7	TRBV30	AWRVQQEAYEQY
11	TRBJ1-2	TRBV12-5	ASGSGQVGGYT
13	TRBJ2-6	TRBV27	ASSPGVSGANVLT
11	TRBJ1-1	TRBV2	ASIPQGATEAF
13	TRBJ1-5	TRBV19	ASSISGAPGQPQH
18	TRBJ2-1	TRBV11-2	ASSLEGPVGRASSYNEQF
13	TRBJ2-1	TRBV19	ASSEKTGSRGEQF
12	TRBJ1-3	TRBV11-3	ASSLSEQRNTIY
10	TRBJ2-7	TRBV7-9	ASRFPQGGPY
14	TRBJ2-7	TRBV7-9	ASSGGGGRGSYEQY
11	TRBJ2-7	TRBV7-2	ASSRQAKYEQY
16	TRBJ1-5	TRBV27	ASSLSRQGAGFFQPQH
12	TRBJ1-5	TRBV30	AWSGGQGLGPQH
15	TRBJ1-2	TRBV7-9	SSSLDRGTVGGYGYT